This T cell receptor (beta chain) was identified during a study of T-cell memory formation after mild COVID-19. Trimming cost V 6 bases and J 4 bases, with 9 bases left between them. The length of the CDR3 is 13 residues. CDR1 is KGHDR and CDR2 is SFDVKD in the germline V gene. In the case of this clonotype: Its antigen remains unknown.

Regarding the study as a whole: Memory sampled before infection contained some responding clones, suggesting cross-reactive memory joined. Contracting CD4+ clones sat mainly in CM and EM; CD8+ in EMRA. Day 15 to 85 contractors were CD4/CD8 balanced; later expanders leaned CD4+.

A 5'RACE reaction primed in the constant segment made cDNA libraries of TCR alpha and TCR beta, and these carried sample barcodes and UMIs. A single record per CDR3 protein comes from TCRdb applying MiXCR to the 5' RACE reads. The data show fewer than 650,000 distinct CDR3 sequences, roughly 17% seen once. This sequence originates from an adult woman who had mild COVID-19 (a few samples of this study predate the infection). Cell type and time point are not known. The rearrangement links TRBV24-1 to TRBJ1-5; TRBD1 is a possible D gene (6 bases). The sample taken for sequencing was PBMCs or a T cell subset sorted from them (not recorded which). CDR3 region: CATSTQGNQPQHF. The CDR3 nucleotides read TGTGCCACCAGTACCCAGGGGAATCAGCCCCAGCATTTT.